This T cell receptor (beta chain) derives from a study of cytomegalovirus exposure and HLA in healthy donors. The PCR employed 60 Vbeta primers together with 13 Jbeta primers. Sequencing was performed with immunoSEQ multiplex PCR; in TCRdb, only in-frame clones are kept and a portion is missing. The data hold 120,000 to 150,000 clones, with roughly 80% observed a single time. V was cut by 5 bases and J by 1 base, with 8 bases left in between. The germline gives CDR1 SGHVS, CDR2 FNYEAQ. CDR3 size: 13 residues. Nominally healthy donors provided the samples, though records likely missed some immune exposures. Notes on this clone: Its cognate antigen is unknown.

Study observations and caveats: A later analysis found that most CMV-associated TCR beta chains appeared HLA-restricted. Fewer N-insertions (relative to the roughly 700-donor mean) were reportedly seen in an Asian-associated ancestry cluster in a later analysis. In a later analysis, HLA-associated beta chains showed higher expansion and lower generation probabilities than comparable chains.

This receptor was taken from a man in his forties in good health and CMV-seropositive. V usage is TRBV7-6 and J usage is TRBJ1-1, with D perhaps matching TRBD1 (6 bases). Source material: PBMCs. CDR3 sequence (DNA): TGTGCCAGCAGCACACAGGGGAACACTGAAGCTTTCTTT. This encodes CASSTQGNTEAFF.